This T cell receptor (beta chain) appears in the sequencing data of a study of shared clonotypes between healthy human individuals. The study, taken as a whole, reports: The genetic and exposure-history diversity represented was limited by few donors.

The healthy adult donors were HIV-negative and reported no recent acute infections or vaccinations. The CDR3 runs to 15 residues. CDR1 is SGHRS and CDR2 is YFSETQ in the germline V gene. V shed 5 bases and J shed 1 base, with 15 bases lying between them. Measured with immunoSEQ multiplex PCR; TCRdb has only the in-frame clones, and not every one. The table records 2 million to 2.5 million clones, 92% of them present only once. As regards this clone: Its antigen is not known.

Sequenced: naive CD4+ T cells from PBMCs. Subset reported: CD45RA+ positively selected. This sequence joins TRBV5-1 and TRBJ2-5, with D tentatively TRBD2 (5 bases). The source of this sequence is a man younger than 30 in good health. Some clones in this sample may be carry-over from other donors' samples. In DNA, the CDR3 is TGCGCCAGCAGGGGCTTGGTAGCGCCCCAAGAGACCCAGTACTTC. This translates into CASRGLVAPQETQYF.